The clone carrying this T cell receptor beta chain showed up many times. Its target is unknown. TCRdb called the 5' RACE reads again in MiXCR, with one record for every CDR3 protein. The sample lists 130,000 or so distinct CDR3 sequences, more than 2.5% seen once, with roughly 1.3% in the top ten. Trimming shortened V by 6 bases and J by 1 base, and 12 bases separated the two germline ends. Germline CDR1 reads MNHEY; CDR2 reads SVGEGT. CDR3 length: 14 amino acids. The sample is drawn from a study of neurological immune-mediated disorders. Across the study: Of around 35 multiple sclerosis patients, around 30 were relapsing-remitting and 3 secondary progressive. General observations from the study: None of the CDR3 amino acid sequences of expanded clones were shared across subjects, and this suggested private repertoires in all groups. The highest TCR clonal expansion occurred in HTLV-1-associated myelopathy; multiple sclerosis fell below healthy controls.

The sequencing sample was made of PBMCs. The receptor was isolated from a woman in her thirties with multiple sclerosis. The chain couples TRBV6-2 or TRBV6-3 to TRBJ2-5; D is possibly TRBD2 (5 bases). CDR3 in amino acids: CASSPPRGQETQYF. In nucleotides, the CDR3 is TGTGCCAGCAGCCCCCCCCGGGGCCAAGAGACCCAGTACTTC.